This is a list of T cell receptor beta chains from one sample in a study of blood T cell repertoires in COVID-19. Produced via immunoSEQ multiplex PCR; TCRdb's table is partial and in-frame only. This sample has 150,000 to 200,000 clones; over 80% occur once, and the top ten carry under 4%. The sample comprised PBMCs or T cells enriched from blood (not recorded which). These receptor sequences come from a woman under 40 who had been exposed to COVID-19. Both conserved end residues are part of each CDR3. The order of the fields is J gene, D gene, clone size, V gene, CDR3 DNA, CDR3 protein. The D gene is left open where the match is weak. Where a row states a size, it is once, few, many or the class of an expanded clone; other rows omit it.

>TRBJ1-2|TRBD1|few|TRBV6-5
TGTGCCATCTTTGGACAGGTAGCTAACTATGGCTACACCTTC
CAIFGQVANYGYTF
>TRBJ1-1|.|.|TRBV6-5
TGTGCCAGCAGTTCCGGGTTGGTGAACACTGAAGCTTTCTTT
CASSSGLVNTEAFF
>TRBJ1-2|.|.|TRBV18
TGTGCCAGCTCACAAGACAGGATTTTTAACTATGGCTACACCTTC
CASSQDRIFNYGYTF
>TRBJ1-2|.|once|TRBV3-1/TRBV3-2
TGTGCCAGCACTGATCGGGGGAACTATGGCTACACCTTC
CASTDRGNYGYTF
>TRBJ1-5|.|few|TRBV7-2
TGTGCCAGCAGCTTAGGTCGGGGAGCTGGGCAGCCCCAGCATTTT
CASSLGRGAGQPQHF
>TRBJ2-7|.|.|TRBV27
TGTGCCAGCAGTTTATTCGGGGATGTGGGAGAGCAGTACTTC
CASSLFGDVGEQYF
>TRBJ2-6|.|.|TRBV4-3
TGCGCCAGCAGCCAAGTTGGCAGGGGTTCTCTCTCTGGGGCCAACGTCCTGACTTTC
CASSQVGRGSLSGANVLTF
>TRBJ2-7|.|.|TRBV5-4
TGTGCCAGCAGCCCCGGGGGGCCGAGCTCCTACGAGCAGTACTTC
CASSPGGPSSYEQYF
>TRBJ1-1|.|.|TRBV7-9
TGTGCCAGCAGCTTATCAGGGTTTACTGAAGCTTTCTTT
CASSLSGFTEAFF
>TRBJ2-3|.|.|TRBV6-4
TGTGCCAGCAGCGCGGGTTACACAGATACGCAGTATTTT
CASSAGYTDTQYF
>TRBJ1-1|TRBD1|few|TRBV9
TGTGCCAGCAGCGTAGATCCGGGACAGGGGATGAACACTGAAGCTTTCTTT
CASSVDPGQGMNTEAFF
>TRBJ1-2|.|few|TRBV5-1
TGCGCCAGCAGCTTGGCCGGGCCGGGGAACGGCTACACCTTC
CASSLAGPGNGYTF
>TRBJ1-5|.|.|TRBV12-5
TGTGCTAGTGGAGAGCTTAGCAATCAGCCCCAGCATTTT
CASGELSNQPQHF
>TRBJ1-2|.|.|TRBV4-3
TGCGCCAGCAGCCTTCAGGGGATGAATGGCTACACCTTC
CASSLQGMNGYTF
>TRBJ2-3|TRBD2|.|TRBV15
TGTGCCACCAGCCCGCGGTGGAGCGGGGGTCGGACAGATACGCAGTATTTT
CATSPRWSGGRTDTQYF
>TRBJ2-5|TRBD2|.|TRBV30
TGTGCCTGGAGTGTGGGTGCTGGCGGGGGGTACCAAGAGACCCAGTACTTC
CAWSVGAGGGYQETQYF
>TRBJ2-5|.|once|TRBV19
TGTGCCAGTAGTATGGGGGCAGAGGAGACCCAGTACTTC
CASSMGAEETQYF
>TRBJ1-1|TRBD1|.|TRBV5-1
TGCGCCAGCAGCTTGAAGACAGGGGAAACTGAAGCTTTCTTT
CASSLKTGETEAFF
>TRBJ1-2|TRBD1|.|TRBV5-5
TGTGCCAGCAGCTTAGACCTGGACAGGGCTGATGTCTATGGCTACACCTTC
CASSLDLDRADVYGYTF
>TRBJ2-7|TRBD1|.|TRBV19
TGTGCCAGTAGTGGGAAGGGACAGGGGCTCAGTTTATCCTACGAGCAGTACTTC
CASSGKGQGLSLSYEQYF
>TRBJ2-3|.|.|TRBV7-6
TGTGCCAGCAGCTCCTTAGGACAGTACACAGATACGCAGTATTTT
CASSSLGQYTDTQYF
>TRBJ2-7|TRBD2|.|TRBV6-5
TGTGCCAGCAGTTACCAAGCGGGGGACTCCTACGAGCAGTACTTC
CASSYQAGDSYEQYF
>TRBJ2-3|TRBD1|.|TRBV24-1
TGTGCCACCAGTGCCCCGGGACAGGGAGACGATACGCAGTATTTT
CATSAPGQGDDTQYF
>TRBJ1-5|.|once|TRBV4-1
TGCGCCAGCAGCCGCGTATCCCAGGGAACCCATCAGCCCCAGCATTTT
CASSRVSQGTHQPQHF
>TRBJ2-3|TRBD1|.|TRBV10-3
TGTGCCATCGACAGGGGGCCAGCAGATACGCAGTATTTT
CAIDRGPADTQYF
>TRBJ2-3|TRBD2|.|TRBV3-1/TRBV3-2
TGTGCCAGCAGCCAAACGAGCGGGGGGCGCCCAGATACGCAGTATTTT
CASSQTSGGRPDTQYF
>TRBJ2-7|TRBD1|few|TRBV5-6
TGTGCCAGTCGGACAGGGGTGGAATACGAGCAGTACTTC
CASRTGVEYEQYF
>TRBJ2-1|.|.|TRBV12-1
TGTGCCAGCAGCTTGAGGGTCATAACCAGCGGGGGGGCCCATGAGCAGTTCTTC
CASSLRVITSGGAHEQFF
>TRBJ1-1|.|.|TRBV12-3/TRBV12-4
TGTGCCAGCAGTTTTTTCGAGAGTAATGCTTTCTTT
CASSFFESNAFF
>TRBJ1-3|TRBD1|.|TRBV7-9
TGTGCCAGCAGCTTAGCGCAACAGGGGACTGGAAACACCATATATTTT
CASSLAQQGTGNTIYF
>TRBJ2-2|TRBD2|.|TRBV29-1
TGCAGCGCGGGACTAGCGGGGACCGGGGAGCTGTTTTTT
CSAGLAGTGELFF
>TRBJ2-7|TRBD1|.|TRBV10-3
TGTGCCATCAGTGAGTCGAGGGACAGGGGCAACGAGCAGTACTTC
CAISESRDRGNEQYF
>TRBJ1-2|TRBD1|.|TRBV6-1
TGTGCCAGCAGTGAAAGTCAGGGGGGACGAGGCTACACCTTC
CASSESQGGRGYTF
>TRBJ1-5|.|.|TRBV4-1
TGCGCCAGCAGCCATACCCGGGATCAGCCCCAGCATTTT
CASSHTRDQPQHF
>TRBJ1-1|.|.|TRBV4-2
TGTGCCAGCAGCCAAGTTTGGGGGGACACTGAAGCTTTCTTT
CASSQVWGDTEAFF
>TRBJ2-5|TRBD1|.|TRBV6-5
TGTGCCAGCAGTTACTCGTGGACAGGGTACCAAGAGACCCAGTACTTC
CASSYSWTGYQETQYF
>TRBJ1-2|.|.|TRBV5-4
TGTGCCAGCAGCTTGCTAGGCTCGGGGGGCTACACCTTC
CASSLLGSGGYTF
>TRBJ2-7|TRBD1|.|TRBV11-2
TGTGCCAGCAGCTTAGGTTACAGGGGTCAAAAGTCCTACGAGCAGTACTTC
CASSLGYRGQKSYEQYF
>TRBJ2-7|TRBD2|.|TRBV5-1
TGCGCCAGCAGCTTGGACCCGGTAACTAGCGGATTCTACGAGCAGTACTTC
CASSLDPVTSGFYEQYF
>TRBJ1-2|.|.|TRBV2
TGTGCCAGCAGTGAAGGAATCAGTGCTAACTATGGCTACACCTTC
CASSEGISANYGYTF
>TRBJ1-3|.|.|TRBV7-2
TGTGCCAGCAGCTTTATGGACATAGGAAACACCATATATTTT
CASSFMDIGNTIYF
>TRBJ2-3|TRBD2|.|TRBV3-1/TRBV3-2
TGTGCCAGCAGCTACATTCGTAGCGGGAGCACAGATACGCAGTATTTT
CASSYIRSGSTDTQYF
>TRBJ1-2|.|few|TRBV9
TGTGCCAGCAGCGCCGGGCCTGGGGCGCGGGGCTACACCTTC
CASSAGPGARGYTF
>TRBJ2-1|.|.|TRBV4-3
TGCGCCAGCAGCCAAGAGGTGCTAGCCGTATATGAGCAGTTCTTC
CASSQEVLAVYEQFF
>TRBJ2-4|.|.|TRBV11-2
TGTGCCAGCAGCGTAGACAGGACCAAAAACATTCAGTACTTC
CASSVDRTKNIQYF
>TRBJ2-1|TRBD1|.|TRBV29-1
TGCAGCGTTGAAGATCGGACAGGGTGGGATGAGCAGTTCTTC
CSVEDRTGWDEQFF
>TRBJ1-2|TRBD1|.|TRBV10-2
TGCGCCAGCAGCCCCGCCGGGACAGGGGCCATTAGGGGCTACACCTTC
CASSPAGTGAIRGYTF
>TRBJ1-5|TRBD1|.|TRBV7-2
TGTGCCAGCAGCTCCGGACAGGCCCCCAATCAGCCCCAGCATTTT
CASSSGQAPNQPQHF
>TRBJ1-3|.|.|TRBV5-5
TGTGCCAGCAGCCCCCCGGGACTTAGCTCTGGAAACACCATATATTTT
CASSPPGLSSGNTIYF
>TRBJ1-1|.|.|TRBV11-2
TGTGCCAGCAGCTTACTTATGGGAGATGAAGCTTTCTTT
CASSLLMGDEAFF